These T cell receptor beta chains were read from a single sample in a study of T cell repertoires in cytomegalovirus infection. These receptors have no identified antigens. Each CDR3 protein is one row after TCRdb ran MiXCR on the reads. This sample has about 890,000 distinct CDR3 sequences, with about a third found just once. The source material was cultured CD8+ T cells from PBMCs, sampled from culture after CMV antigen stimulation. The receptor source for this set is a human donor in good health (CMV status not recorded). Some clones in this sample may be carry-over from other donors' samples. Each CDR3 is given with its conserved first and last residue. A D gene is named only where the DNA matches it firmly. The listing skips clone size in some rows; elsewhere it reads once, few, many or a size class.

>NA|15|TRBV11-2|TRBJ2-7|few
TGTGCCAGCACGATTGCCGACGGGGTGGCCTACGAGCAGTACTTC
CASTIADGVAYEQYF
>NA|17|TRBV28|TRBJ2-4|few
TGTGCCAGCAGCCACCCAGGGGCAGGATCCGCCAAAAACATTCAGTACTTC
CASSHPGAGSAKNIQYF
>TRBD2|16|TRBV6-5|TRBJ2-1|few
TGTGCCAGCAGTTACCTCGGGGGGAGGTCCTACAATGAGCAGTTCTTC
CASSYLGGRSYNEQFF
>NA|14|TRBV7-4|TRBJ2-5|few
TGTGCCAGCAGCCCGATAGAAGGTTTAGAGACCCAGTACTTC
CASSPIEGLETQYF
>TRBD2|13|TRBV12-3/TRBV12-4|TRBJ2-1|NA
TGTGCCAGCAGCCTGGGGGGGAGGCATGAGCAGTTCTTC
CASSLGGRHEQFF
>NA|9|TRBV7-9|TRBJ1-2|NA
TGTGCCAGCAGCTTAGCGGACACCTTC
CASSLADTF
>NA|17|TRBV7-2|TRBJ2-7|NA
TGTGCCAGCAGCTTCCAACGGCCGGGACTGGGCTCCTACGAGCAGTACTTC
CASSFQRPGLGSYEQYF
>NA|15|TRBV7-6|TRBJ2-3|many
TGTGCCAGCCAAAGGGGAGGAGGGCCTACAGATACGCAGTATTTT
CASQRGGGPTDTQYF
>NA|15|TRBV19|TRBJ2-3|NA
TGTGCCAGTAGTATAGAGGCCAGGAGGCCAGATACGCAGTATTTT
CASSIEARRPDTQYF
>TRBD2|15|TRBV12-3/TRBV12-4|TRBJ2-1|NA
TGTGCCAGCAGTCCGACTAGCGGGGGCGGGGGTGAGCAGTTCTTC
CASSPTSGGGGEQFF
>NA|10|TRBV6-1|TRBJ1-1|NA
TGTGCCAGCAGTGACGGTGAAGCTTTCTTT
CASSDGEAFF
>NA|15|TRBV27|TRBJ2-7|NA
TGTGCCAGCAGTTTAAGGGGGATCCTCTCCTACGAGCAGTACTTC
CASSLRGILSYEQYF
>TRBD1|16|TRBV12-5|TRBJ1-2|few
TGTGCTAGTGGTTTCAGCTCCACAGGGGGATCCTATGGCTACACCTTC
CASGFSSTGGSYGYTF
>TRBD2|15|TRBV7-2|TRBJ2-1|many
TGTGCCAGCAGCATACTAGCGGGGCTCTACAATGAGCAGTTCTTC
CASSILAGLYNEQFF
>TRBD2|17|TRBV6-6|TRBJ2-3|NA
TGTGCCAGCAGTTACTCAAAGCGGGGGGGCGTTGGGGATACGCAGTATTTT
CASSYSKRGGVGDTQYF